The rows below give T cell receptor beta chains drawn from one sample of a study of blood T cell repertoires in COVID-19. Using immunoSEQ multiplex PCR, the repertoire was profiled, and TCRdb retains in-frame clones only, with some absent. The table lists approximately 150,000 clones, about 83% of them singletons, with approximately 12% in the top ten. Sequences were obtained from peripheral blood. The receptors stem from a man between 65 and 79 years old who had recovered from COVID-19. CDR3s include the opening cysteine and the closing phenylalanine or tryptophan. A D gene is named only where the DNA matches it firmly. Not all rows give a size; the values are once, few, many and, for expanded clones, a class.

CDR3 DNA,CDR3 protein,clone size,J gene,D gene,V gene
TGTGCCAGCACCCCGGAGGGCTCCTATAATTCACCCCTCCACTTT,CASTPEGSYNSPLHF,-,TRBJ1-6,-,TRBV2
TGTGCCACCCGCTTAGGAGTACTAGCGGGAGGTGGAGAGACCCAGTACTTC,CATRLGVLAGGGETQYF,-,TRBJ2-5,TRBD2,TRBV11-2
TGCAGCGTTGAACCAAACACCGGGGAGCTGTTTTTT,CSVEPNTGELFF,-,TRBJ2-2,-,TRBV29-1
TGTGCCAGCAGCTTGGGTATAGCGGGGGGTTACAATGAGCAGTTCTTC,CASSLGIAGGYNEQFF,-,TRBJ2-1,TRBD2,TRBV5-6
TGTGCCATCAGTGAGACTAGCGGCATCACAGATACGCAGTATTTT,CAISETSGITDTQYF,-,TRBJ2-3,TRBD2,TRBV10-3
TGCGCCAGCAGCCAAGAGCGGGACGTAAAGAAATACGAGCAGTACTTC,CASSQERDVKKYEQYF,once,TRBJ2-7,-,TRBV4-1
TGCGCCAGCAGCCAAGTTCTCACAGGGAAATTCCAAGAGACCCAGTACTTC,CASSQVLTGKFQETQYF,once,TRBJ2-5,-,TRBV4-3
TGTGCCAGCTCCTCAACGGGCGGAGGTAATGAAAAACTGTTTTTT,CASSSTGGGNEKLFF,-,TRBJ1-4,-,TRBV6-5
TGTGCCTGGAGCGGAACTAGCGGGAGAGAGACCCAGTACTTC,CAWSGTSGRETQYF,-,TRBJ2-5,TRBD2,TRBV30
TGTGCCAGCAGCGTAGTAGGGTCTTCGACAGGGTACAATGAGCAGTTCTTC,CASSVVGSSTGYNEQFF,-,TRBJ2-1,TRBD1,TRBV9
TGTGCCAGCAGGACACTAGCGGGCAGCTACAATGAGCAGTTCTTC,CASRTLAGSYNEQFF,-,TRBJ2-1,TRBD2,TRBV27
TGTGCCAGCTCACCACCGAGGAGGGGATCAGGCTATGGCTACACCTTC,CASSPPRRGSGYGYTF,once,TRBJ1-2,-,TRBV18
TGTGCCAGCAGTTACTCCAACAGTCCCGGGGCCTACGAGCAGTACTTC,CASSYSNSPGAYEQYF,-,TRBJ2-7,-,TRBV6-2/TRBV6-3
TGTGCCAGTGGGGAGGCGGGGCAAGGTCAGCCCCAGCATTTT,CASGEAGQGQPQHF,-,TRBJ1-5,-,TRBV19
TGTGCCAGCTGGCGGGCGGGCGCAAATACGCAGTATTTT,CASWRAGANTQYF,-,TRBJ2-3,-,TRBV3-1/TRBV3-2
TGCAGTGCTAGTGCTTCCCCCGGGACAGCCACTGAAGCTTTCTTT,CSASASPGTATEAFF,-,TRBJ1-1,TRBD1,TRBV20-1
TGCAGCGTCTCACAGGGGAGGAACACCGGGGAGCTGTTTTTT,CSVSQGRNTGELFF,-,TRBJ2-2,TRBD1,TRBV29-1
TGTGCCAGCAGCTGGGGGCAGGGAATGGATGAGCAGTTCTTC,CASSWGQGMDEQFF,-,TRBJ2-1,-,TRBV7-9
TGTGCCAGCAGCCCAACTGGACAGGGGTACCAAGAGACCCAGTACTTC,CASSPTGQGYQETQYF,once,TRBJ2-5,TRBD1,TRBV7-2
TGTGCCAGCAGCCCGGGGGGTAATGAAAAACTGTTTTTT,CASSPGGNEKLFF,-,TRBJ1-4,-,TRBV7-8
TGTGCCAGTAGGGGGGGTAGCGGAAGCTCCTACAATGAGCAGTTCTTC,CASRGGSGSSYNEQFF,-,TRBJ2-1,-,TRBV19
TGTGCCAGCAGTTCCCGGACAGGCACAGATACGCAGTATTTT,CASSSRTGTDTQYF,-,TRBJ2-3,-,TRBV6-5